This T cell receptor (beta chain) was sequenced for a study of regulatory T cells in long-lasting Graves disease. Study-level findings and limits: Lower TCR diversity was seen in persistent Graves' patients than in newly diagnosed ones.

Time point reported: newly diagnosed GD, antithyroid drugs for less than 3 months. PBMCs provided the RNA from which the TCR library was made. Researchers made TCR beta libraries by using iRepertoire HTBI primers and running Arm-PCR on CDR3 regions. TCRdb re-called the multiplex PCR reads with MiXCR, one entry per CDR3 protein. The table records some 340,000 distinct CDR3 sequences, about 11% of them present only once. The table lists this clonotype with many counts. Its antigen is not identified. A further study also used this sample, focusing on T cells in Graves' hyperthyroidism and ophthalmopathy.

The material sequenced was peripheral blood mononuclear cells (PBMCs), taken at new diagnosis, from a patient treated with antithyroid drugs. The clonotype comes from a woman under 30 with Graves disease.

The DNA for the CDR3 is TGTGCCAGCACCACCTTCGCCCGGACGGTGCTCACAGATACGCAGTATTTT. Amino acid sequence: CASTTFARTVLTDTQYF. V and J are TRBV13 and TRBJ2-3; D gene ambiguous. Germline-derived CDR1 and CDR2 are PRHDT and FYEKMQ (reference sequence). Trimming stripped 7 bases from V and 2 bases from J, with 22 bases between. This CDR3 comprises 17 residues.